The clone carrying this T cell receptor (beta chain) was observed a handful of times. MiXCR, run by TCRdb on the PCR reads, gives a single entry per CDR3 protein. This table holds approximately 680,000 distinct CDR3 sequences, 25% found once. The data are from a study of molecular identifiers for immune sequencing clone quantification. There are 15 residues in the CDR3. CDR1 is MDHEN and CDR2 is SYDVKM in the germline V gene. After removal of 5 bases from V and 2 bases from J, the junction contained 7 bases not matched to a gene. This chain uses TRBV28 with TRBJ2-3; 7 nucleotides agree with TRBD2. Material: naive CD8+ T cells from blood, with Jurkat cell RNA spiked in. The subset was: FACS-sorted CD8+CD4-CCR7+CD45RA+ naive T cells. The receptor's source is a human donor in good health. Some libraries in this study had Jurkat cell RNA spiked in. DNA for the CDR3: TGTGCCAGCAGTGCGCGGGAGATTGTCACAGATACGCAGTATTTT. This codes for CASSAREIVTDTQYF.